A selection of T cell receptor beta chains follows, all from one sample in a study of CD8 T cells in Susac syndrome. TCRdb passed the immunoSEQ multiplex PCR reads through MiXCR, listing each CDR3 protein once. The table lists a few hundred thousand distinct CDR3 sequences, 92% of them singletons. The specimen sequenced was CD4+ T cells from PBMCs. These TCRs come from a human donor with multiple sclerosis. Each CDR3 is given with its conserved first and last residue. D genes are given only for firm matches. Part of the rows lack a size; the others show once, few, many or a class for expanded clones.

v_call: TRBV24-1
clone_size: .
d_call: .
j_call: TRBJ2-7
cdr3_length: 13
cdr3_nt: TGTGCCACCAGTGAAGACAGGCCCCGAGGGCAGTACTTC
cdr3_aa: CATSEDRPRGQYF

v_call: TRBV19
clone_size: .
d_call: TRBD1
j_call: TRBJ1-2
cdr3_length: 14
cdr3_nt: TGTGCCAGTAGTATAGCCGGGACAGGGGATGGCTACACCTTC
cdr3_aa: CASSIAGTGDGYTF

v_call: TRBV12-3/TRBV12-4
clone_size: .
d_call: TRBD1
j_call: TRBJ1-2
cdr3_length: 13
cdr3_nt: TGTGCCAGCAGCCCACAGGGGGTAGATGGCTACACCTTC
cdr3_aa: CASSPQGVDGYTF

v_call: TRBV7-9
clone_size: .
d_call: .
j_call: TRBJ1-1
cdr3_length: 17
cdr3_nt: TGTGCCAGCAGCTTTCGATTAAAAAAGGGAATGAACACTGAAGCTTTCTTT
cdr3_aa: CASSFRLKKGMNTEAFF

v_call: TRBV5-1
clone_size: .
d_call: .
j_call: TRBJ1-1
cdr3_length: 14
cdr3_nt: TGCGCCAGCAGCTCGTCCAACCTAAACACTGAAGCTTTCTTT
cdr3_aa: CASSSSNLNTEAFF

v_call: TRBV7-3
clone_size: .
d_call: TRBD2
j_call: TRBJ2-6
cdr3_length: 18
cdr3_nt: TGTGCCAGCAGCCCTCGGACTAGCTCAAGCTCTGGGGCCAACGTCCTGACTTTC
cdr3_aa: CASSPRTSSSSGANVLTF

v_call: TRBV11-2
clone_size: .
d_call: TRBD1
j_call: TRBJ1-1
cdr3_length: 15
cdr3_nt: TGTGCCAGCAGCTTACACACAGGGGCGGGCACTGAAGCTTTCTTT
cdr3_aa: CASSLHTGAGTEAFF

v_call: TRBV7-2
clone_size: .
d_call: .
j_call: TRBJ2-5
cdr3_length: 15
cdr3_nt: TGTGCCAGCAGCCCCGGCCCCGGGTCCCAAGAGACCCAGTACTTC
cdr3_aa: CASSPGPGSQETQYF

v_call: TRBV15
clone_size: once
d_call: .
j_call: TRBJ2-1
cdr3_length: 17
cdr3_nt: TGTGCCACCAGCAGAGATGGCGGGCTAGCTACCTACAATGAGCAGTTCTTC
cdr3_aa: CATSRDGGLATYNEQFF

v_call: TRBV2
clone_size: .
d_call: TRBD2
j_call: TRBJ2-3
cdr3_length: 18
cdr3_nt: TGTGCCAGCAGTGGCCCGGGACTAGCGGGGGGGCGGACAGATACGCAGTATTTT
cdr3_aa: CASSGPGLAGGRTDTQYF

v_call: TRBV5-1
clone_size: .
d_call: TRBD2
j_call: TRBJ2-2
cdr3_length: 13
cdr3_nt: TGCGCCAGCGGGACGGGGGGTCCCGGGGAGCTGTTTTTT
cdr3_aa: CASGTGGPGELFF

v_call: TRBV7-9
clone_size: .
d_call: .
j_call: TRBJ1-1
cdr3_length: 15
cdr3_nt: TGTGCCAGCAGCCTTGTGAGGGGTACCCTTGAAGGAGCTTTCTTT
cdr3_aa: CASSLVRGTLEGAFF

v_call: TRBV6-5
clone_size: .
d_call: TRBD1
j_call: TRBJ2-7
cdr3_length: 17
cdr3_nt: TGTGCCAGCAGTTCTTCCTCGTCAGGGACAGGGAACTACGAGCAGTACTTC
cdr3_aa: CASSSSSSGTGNYEQYF

v_call: TRBV5-4
clone_size: .
d_call: .
j_call: TRBJ2-2
cdr3_length: 15
cdr3_nt: TGTGCCAGCAGCTCACCTAGCGTTTTATCCGGGGAGCTGTTTTTT
cdr3_aa: CASSSPSVLSGELFF